Listed below are T cell receptor beta chains from one sample, sequenced in a study of shared clonotypes between healthy human individuals. Measured with immunoSEQ multiplex PCR; TCRdb has only the in-frame clones, and not every one. The sample has around 2.3 million clones, approximately 96% seen once. The sequenced material came from naive CD4+ T cells sorted from blood. Source of these receptors: a man younger than 30 in good health. CDR3s include the opening cysteine and the closing phenylalanine or tryptophan. A D gene is named only where the DNA matches it firmly. The size of a clone is reported for some rows only, either as once, few or many, or as a class for expanded clones.

v_gene	j_gene	abundance	d_gene	CDR3aa	CDR3nt
TRBV11-2	TRBJ2-3	.	.	CASSPQLDTVGTDTQYF	TGTGCCAGCAGCCCCCAATTGGACACCGTGGGCACAGATACGCAGTATTTT
TRBV7-9	TRBJ1-2	.	TRBD1	CASSPPGGVNYGYTF	TGTGCCAGCAGCCCTCCAGGGGGCGTTAACTATGGCTACACCTTC
TRBV14	TRBJ2-7	.	.	CASSQNRETRKNEQYF	TGTGCCAGCAGCCAGAACAGGGAAACGAGGAAAAACGAGCAGTACTTC
TRBV5-1	TRBJ2-2	.	TRBD2	CASSLGSGETGELFF	TGCGCCAGCAGCTTGGGTAGCGGGGAGACCGGGGAGCTGTTTTTT
TRBV5-1	TRBJ2-3	.	TRBD1	CASSPGTGTFGTQYF	TGCGCCAGCAGCCCCGGGACAGGGACTTTCGGTACGCAGTATTTT
TRBV11-2	TRBJ2-3	.	TRBD2	CASSLDRGDYTQYF	TGTGCCAGCAGCTTAGATCGGGGGGACTATACGCAGTATTTT
TRBV7-2	TRBJ2-6	.	.	CASSFGGYRVWANVLTF	TGTGCCAGCAGCTTTGGGGGCTACAGGGTATGGGCCAACGTCCTGACTTTC
TRBV9	TRBJ2-5	once	TRBD2	CASSVTTSGMQETQYF	TGTGCCAGCAGCGTAACAACTAGCGGGATGCAAGAGACCCAGTACTTC
TRBV6-1	TRBJ1-5	.	TRBD1	CASSEVLVGLTGGYSNQPQHF	TGTGCCAGCAGTGAAGTTCTTGTTGGACTGACAGGGGGGTATAGCAATCAGCCCCAGCATTTT
TRBV7-9	TRBJ2-7	.	.	CASSPRQALSYEQYF	TGTGCCAGCAGCCCTAGACAGGCCCTTTCCTACGAGCAGTACTTC
TRBV23-1	TRBJ1-2	.	TRBD1	CASRGRGQEDYGYTF	TGCGCCAGCAGGGGTAGGGGGCAGGAGGACTATGGCTACACCTTC
TRBV28	TRBJ1-6	.	TRBD1	CASSPGQGGSYSPLHF	TGTGCCAGCAGTCCCGGACAGGGCGGTTCATATTCACCCCTCCACTTT